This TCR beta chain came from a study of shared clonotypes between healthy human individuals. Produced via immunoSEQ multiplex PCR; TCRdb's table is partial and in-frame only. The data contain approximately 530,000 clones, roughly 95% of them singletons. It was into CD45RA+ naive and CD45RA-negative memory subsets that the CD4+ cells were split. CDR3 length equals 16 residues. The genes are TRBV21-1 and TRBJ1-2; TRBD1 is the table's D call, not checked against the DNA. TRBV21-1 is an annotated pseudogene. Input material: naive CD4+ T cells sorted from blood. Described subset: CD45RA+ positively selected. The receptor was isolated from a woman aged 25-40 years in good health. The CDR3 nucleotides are TGTGCCAGCAGCAAATGCCCTGGCGGGACAGACTATGGCTACACCTTC. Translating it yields CASSKCPGGTDYGYTF.